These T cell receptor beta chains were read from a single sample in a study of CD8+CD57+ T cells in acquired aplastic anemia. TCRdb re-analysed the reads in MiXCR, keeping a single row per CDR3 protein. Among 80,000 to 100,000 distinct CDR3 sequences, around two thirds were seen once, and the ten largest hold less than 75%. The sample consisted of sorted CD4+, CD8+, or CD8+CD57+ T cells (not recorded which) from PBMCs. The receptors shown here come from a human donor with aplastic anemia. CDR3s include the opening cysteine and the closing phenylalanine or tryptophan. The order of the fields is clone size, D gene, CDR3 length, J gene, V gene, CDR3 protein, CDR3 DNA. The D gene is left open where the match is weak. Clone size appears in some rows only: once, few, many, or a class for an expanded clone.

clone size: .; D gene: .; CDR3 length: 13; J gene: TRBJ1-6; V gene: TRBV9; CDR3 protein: CASSVVQGVALHF; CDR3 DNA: TGTGCCAGCAGCGTAGTACAGGGTGTAGCCCTCCACTTT
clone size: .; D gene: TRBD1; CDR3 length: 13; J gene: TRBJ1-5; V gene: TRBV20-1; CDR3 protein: CSAGTGGNQPQHF; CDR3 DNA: TGCAGTGCCGGCACAGGGGGGAATCAGCCCCAGCATTTT
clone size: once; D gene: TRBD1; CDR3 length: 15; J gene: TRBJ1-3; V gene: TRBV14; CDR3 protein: CASSLWTGSGNTIYF; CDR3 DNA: TGTGCCAGCAGCCTATGGACAGGCTCTGGAAACACCATATATTTT
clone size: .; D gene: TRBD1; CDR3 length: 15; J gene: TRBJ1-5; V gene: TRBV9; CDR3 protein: CASSGTGTSNQPQHF; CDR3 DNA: TGTGCCAGCAGTGGGACAGGGACTAGCAATCAGCCCCAGCATTTT
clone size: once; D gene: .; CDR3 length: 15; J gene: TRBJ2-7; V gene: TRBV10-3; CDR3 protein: CASSYQQGNTYEQYF; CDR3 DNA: TGTGCCAGCAGTTACCAACAGGGCAACACCTACGAGCAGTACTTC
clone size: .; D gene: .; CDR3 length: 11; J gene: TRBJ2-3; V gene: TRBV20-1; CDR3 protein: CSATHADTQYF; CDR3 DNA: TGCAGTGCTACTCACGCAGATACGCAGTATTTT
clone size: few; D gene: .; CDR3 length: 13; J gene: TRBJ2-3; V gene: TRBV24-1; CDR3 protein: CATKMTQGFTAHF; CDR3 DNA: TGTGCCACCAAAATGACACAGGGTTTTACGGCGCATTTT
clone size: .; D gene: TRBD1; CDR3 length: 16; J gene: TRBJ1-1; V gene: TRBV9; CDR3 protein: CASSVGVGQGNSEAFF; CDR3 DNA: TGTGCCAGCAGCGTAGGAGTCGGACAGGGGAACTCTGAAGCTTTCTTT
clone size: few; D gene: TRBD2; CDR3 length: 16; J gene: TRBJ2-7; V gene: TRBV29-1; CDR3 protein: CSVEDLRLAGTYEQYF; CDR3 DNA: TGCAGCGTTGAAGATCTTCGGCTAGCGGGAACCTACGAGCAGTACTTC
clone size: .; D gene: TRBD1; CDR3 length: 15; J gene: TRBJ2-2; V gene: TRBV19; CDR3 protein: CASRRRQGDTGELFF; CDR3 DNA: TGTGCCAGTAGGCGGCGACAGGGCGATACCGGGGAGCTGTTTTTT
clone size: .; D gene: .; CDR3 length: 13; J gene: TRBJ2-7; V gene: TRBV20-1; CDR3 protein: CSARDILSYEQYF; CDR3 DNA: TGCAGTGCTAGGGACATCTTATCCTACGAGCAGTACTTC
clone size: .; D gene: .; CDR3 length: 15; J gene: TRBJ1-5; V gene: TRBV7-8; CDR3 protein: CASSSGVERNQPQHF; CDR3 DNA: TGTGCCAGCAGCTCTGGGGTCGAGCGCAATCAGCCCCAGCATTTT
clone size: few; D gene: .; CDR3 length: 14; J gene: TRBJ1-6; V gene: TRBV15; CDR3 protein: CATSNRVPNSPLHF; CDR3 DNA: TGTGCCACCAGCAACCGGGTTCCGAATTCACCCCTCCACTTT
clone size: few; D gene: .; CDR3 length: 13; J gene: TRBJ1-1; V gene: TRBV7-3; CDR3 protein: CASSLTLNTEAFF; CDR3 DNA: TGTGCCAGCAGCTTAACCCTGAACACTGAAGCTTTCTTT
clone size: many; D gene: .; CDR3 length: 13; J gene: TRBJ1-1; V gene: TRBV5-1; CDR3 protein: CASSWEGPTEAFF; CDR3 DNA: TGCGCCAGCAGCTGGGAGGGTCCCACTGAAGCTTTCTTT
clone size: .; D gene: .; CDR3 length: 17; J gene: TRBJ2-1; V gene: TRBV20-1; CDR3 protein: CSASSPARLDSYNEQFF; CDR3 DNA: TGCAGTGCTAGTTCCCCAGCCCGATTAGATTCCTACAATGAGCAGTTCTTC
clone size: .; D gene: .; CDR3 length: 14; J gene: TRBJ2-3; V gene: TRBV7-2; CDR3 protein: CASSLYGDIDTQYF; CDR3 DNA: TGTGCCAGCAGCTTATACGGGGATATAGATACGCAGTATTTT
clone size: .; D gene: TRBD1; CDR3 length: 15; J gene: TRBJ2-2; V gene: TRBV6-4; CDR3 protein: CASSEGTGDTGELFF; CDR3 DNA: TGTGCCAGCAGTGAAGGGACAGGGGACACCGGGGAGCTGTTTTTT
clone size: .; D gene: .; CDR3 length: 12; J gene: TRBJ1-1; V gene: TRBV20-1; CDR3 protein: CSARQGRAEAFF; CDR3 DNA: TGCAGTGCTAGACAGGGAAGAGCTGAAGCTTTCTTT
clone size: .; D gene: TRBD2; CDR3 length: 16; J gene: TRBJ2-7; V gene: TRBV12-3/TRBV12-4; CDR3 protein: CASSLALLAGVYEQYF; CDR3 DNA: TGTGCCAGCAGTTTAGCGCTACTAGCGGGAGTCTACGAGCAGTACTTC
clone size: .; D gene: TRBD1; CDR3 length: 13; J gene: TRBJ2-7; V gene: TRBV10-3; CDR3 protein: CATRDRETYEQYF; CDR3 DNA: TGTGCCACCCGGGACAGGGAGACATACGAGCAGTACTTC
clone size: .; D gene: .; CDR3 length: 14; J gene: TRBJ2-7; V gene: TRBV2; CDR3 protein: CASSEGRVVNEQYF; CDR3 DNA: TGTGCCAGCAGTGAGGGCAGGGTGGTCAACGAGCAGTACTTC
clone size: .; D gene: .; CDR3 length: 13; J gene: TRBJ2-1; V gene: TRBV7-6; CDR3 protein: CASSPSVYNEQFF; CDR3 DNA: TGTGCCAGCAGTCCGTCGGTCTACAATGAGCAGTTCTTC
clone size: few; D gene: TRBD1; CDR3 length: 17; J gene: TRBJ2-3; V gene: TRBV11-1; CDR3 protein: CASSSPYGTGLGDTQYF; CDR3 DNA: TGTGCCAGCAGCAGCCCCTATGGGACAGGGTTGGGAGATACGCAGTATTTT
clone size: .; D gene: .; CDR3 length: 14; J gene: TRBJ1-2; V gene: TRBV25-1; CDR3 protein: CASRPKETSYGYTF; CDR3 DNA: TGTGCCAGCAGGCCCAAGGAAACTTCCTATGGCTACACCTTC
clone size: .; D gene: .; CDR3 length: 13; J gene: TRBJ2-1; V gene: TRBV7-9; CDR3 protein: CASSGSPENEQFF; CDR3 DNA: TGTGCCAGCTCGGGCAGCCCTGAGAATGAGCAGTTCTTC
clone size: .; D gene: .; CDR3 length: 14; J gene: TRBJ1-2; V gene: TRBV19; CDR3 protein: CASSRGMGIDGYTF; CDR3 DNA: TGTGCCAGTAGTAGGGGGATGGGGATTGACGGCTACACCTTC
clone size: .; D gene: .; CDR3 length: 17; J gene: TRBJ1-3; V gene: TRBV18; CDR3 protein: CASSPQIRVAIGNTIYF; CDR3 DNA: TGTGCCAGCTCACCACAGATAAGGGTAGCCATCGGAAACACCATATATTTT
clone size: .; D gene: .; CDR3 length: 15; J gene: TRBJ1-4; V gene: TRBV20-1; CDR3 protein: CSATMDSATNEKLFF; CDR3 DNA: TGCAGTGCCACCATGGACAGTGCAACTAATGAAAAACTGTTTTTT
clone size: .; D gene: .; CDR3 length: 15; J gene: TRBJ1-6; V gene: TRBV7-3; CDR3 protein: CASSLTAGFNPPLHF; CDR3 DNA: TGTGCCAGCAGCTTAACCGCAGGGTTTAATCCACCCCTCCACTTT
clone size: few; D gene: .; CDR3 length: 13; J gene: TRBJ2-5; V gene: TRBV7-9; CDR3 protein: CASSVTGQETQYF; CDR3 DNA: TGTGCCAGCAGCGTCACTGGGCAAGAGACCCAGTACTTC
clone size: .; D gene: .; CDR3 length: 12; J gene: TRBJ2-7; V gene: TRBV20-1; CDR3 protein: CSASRESYEQYF; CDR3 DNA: TGCAGTGCTAGCCGGGAGTCCTACGAGCAGTACTTC
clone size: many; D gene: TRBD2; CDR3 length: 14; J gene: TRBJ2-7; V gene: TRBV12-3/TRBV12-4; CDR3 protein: CASSLGGGNYEQYF; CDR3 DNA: TGTGCCAGCAGTTTAGGGGGGGGAAACTACGAGCAGTACTTC
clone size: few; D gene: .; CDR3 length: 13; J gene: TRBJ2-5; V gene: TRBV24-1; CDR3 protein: CATSVVGRETQYF; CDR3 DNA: TGTGCCACCAGTGTGGTAGGGCGGGAGACCCAGTACTTC
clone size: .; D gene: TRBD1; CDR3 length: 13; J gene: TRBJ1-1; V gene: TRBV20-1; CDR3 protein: CSAVDRAYTEAFF; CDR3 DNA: TGCAGTGCGGTCGACAGGGCGTACACTGAAGCTTTCTTT
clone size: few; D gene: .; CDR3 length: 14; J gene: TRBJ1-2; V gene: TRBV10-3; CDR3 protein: CAISEDDSNYGYTF; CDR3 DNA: TGTGCCATCAGTGAGGACGACAGTAACTATGGCTACACCTTC
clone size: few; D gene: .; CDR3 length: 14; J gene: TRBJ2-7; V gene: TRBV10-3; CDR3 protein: CATSTSGHLYEQYF; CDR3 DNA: TGTGCCACCTCCACGTCGGGACACCTCTACGAGCAGTACTTC
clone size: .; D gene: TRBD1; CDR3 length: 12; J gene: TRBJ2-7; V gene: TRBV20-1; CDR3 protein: CSAQGAWGEQYF; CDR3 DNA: TGCAGTGCTCAGGGGGCGTGGGGCGAGCAGTACTTC
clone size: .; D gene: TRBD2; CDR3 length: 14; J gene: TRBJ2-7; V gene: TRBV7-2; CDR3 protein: CASSLTSGLYEQYF; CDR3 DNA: TGTGCCAGCAGCTTAACTAGCGGTCTCTACGAGCAGTACTTC
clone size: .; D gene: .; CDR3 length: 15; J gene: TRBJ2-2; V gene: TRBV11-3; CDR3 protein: CASSFGGADTGELFF; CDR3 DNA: TGTGCCAGCAGCTTTGGAGGGGCGGACACCGGGGAGCTGTTTTTT
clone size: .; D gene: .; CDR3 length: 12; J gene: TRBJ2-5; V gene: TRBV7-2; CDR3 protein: CASTWIQETQYF; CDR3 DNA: TGTGCCAGCACCTGGATCCAAGAGACCCAGTACTTC
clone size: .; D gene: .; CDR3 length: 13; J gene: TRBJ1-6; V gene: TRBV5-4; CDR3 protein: CASSLGRDSPLHF; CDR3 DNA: TGTGCCAGCAGCTTAGGACGAGATTCACCCCTCCACTTT
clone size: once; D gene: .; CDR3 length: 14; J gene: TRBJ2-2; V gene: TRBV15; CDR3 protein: CATLQRGEGRELFF; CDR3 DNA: TGTGCCACCCTTCAGAGGGGGGAAGGCAGGGAGCTGTTTTTT
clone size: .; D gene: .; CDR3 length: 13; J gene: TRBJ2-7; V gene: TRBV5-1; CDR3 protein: CASSFLSGQEQYF; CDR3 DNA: TGCGCCAGCAGCTTCCTTTCGGGGCAGGAGCAGTACTTC
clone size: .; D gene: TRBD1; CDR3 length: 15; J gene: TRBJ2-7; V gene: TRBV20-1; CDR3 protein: CSARETGTGYYEQYF; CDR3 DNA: TGCAGTGCTAGAGAAACGGGGACAGGGTACTACGAGCAGTACTTC
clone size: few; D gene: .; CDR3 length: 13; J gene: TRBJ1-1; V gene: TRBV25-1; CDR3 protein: CASSVRGLSEAFF; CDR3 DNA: TGTGCCAGCAGTGTTCGGGGTTTATCTGAAGCTTTCTTT
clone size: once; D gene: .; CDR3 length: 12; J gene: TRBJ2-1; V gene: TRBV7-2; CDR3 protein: CASSRDFNEQFF; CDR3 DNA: TGTGCCAGCAGCCGGGACTTCAATGAGCAGTTCTTC
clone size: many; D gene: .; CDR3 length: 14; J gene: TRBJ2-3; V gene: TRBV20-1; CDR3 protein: CSARGGPGTDTQYF; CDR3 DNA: TGCAGTGCTAGAGGAGGGCCGGGCACAGATACGCAGTATTTT
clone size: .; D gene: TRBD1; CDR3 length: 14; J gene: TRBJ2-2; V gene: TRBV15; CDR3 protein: CATRGDRGNGELFF; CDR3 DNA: TGTGCCACCAGAGGGGACAGGGGTAACGGGGAGCTGTTTTTT
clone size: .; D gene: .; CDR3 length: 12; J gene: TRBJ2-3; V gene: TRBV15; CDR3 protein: CATSRDAGQGLF; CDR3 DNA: TGTGCCACCAGCAGAGATGCAGGGCAAGGGCTTTTT
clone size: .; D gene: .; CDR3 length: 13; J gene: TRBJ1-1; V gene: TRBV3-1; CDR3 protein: CASSHQFDTEAFF; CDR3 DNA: TGTGCCAGCAGCCATCAGTTCGACACTGAAGCTTTCTTT
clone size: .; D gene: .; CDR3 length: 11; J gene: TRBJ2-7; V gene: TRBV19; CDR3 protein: CASASVYEQYF; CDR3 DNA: TGTGCCAGTGCGTCCGTTTACGAGCAGTACTTC
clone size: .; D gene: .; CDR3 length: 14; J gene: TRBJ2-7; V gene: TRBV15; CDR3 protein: CATSRDSSSYEQYF; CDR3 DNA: TGTGCCACCAGCAGAGACTCGAGCTCCTACGAGCAGTACTTC
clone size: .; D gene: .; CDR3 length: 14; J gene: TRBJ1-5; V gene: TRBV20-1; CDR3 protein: CSARERGWNQPQHF; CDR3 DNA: TGCAGTGCTAGAGAGCGGGGGTGGAATCAGCCCCAGCATTTT